In its sample, the clone carrying this T cell receptor (beta chain) was seen many times. The antigen remains undetermined. This entry is derived from a study of human T cells and chemical hapten exposure. Whole-study findings and limits: It should be noted that donors had alopecia, so their immune response may differ from healthy people's.

Time point meaning: patch test 2, 6 weeks after DPC sensitization. Described treatment: therapeutic diphenylcyclopropenone sensitization with weekly scalp DPC. Blood collection took place prior to placing each patch test. CDR1 SGHTA and CDR2 FQGNSA come from the germline V gene. The CDR3 is 14 residues long. Between the trimmed V and J ends, which lost 5 bases and 4 bases, there was a span of 14 bases. TCRdb recomputed calls from the RACE reads with MiXCR, one row per CDR3 protein. In the table there are roughly 24,000 distinct CDR3 sequences, 8.5% to 9.5% of which are singletons. This chain joins TRBV7-2 and TRBJ2-5, with D perhaps matching TRBD2 (5 bases). Material: whole blood, obtained in connection with sensitization to the hapten diphenylcyclopropenone (DPC). The TCR sequence derives from a man aged 25-45 years with alopecia areata. Some clones in this sample may be carry-over from other donors' samples. CDR3 residues: CASSDPGGVETQYF. The CDR3 nucleotides are TGTGCCAGCAGCGATCCAGGAGGCGTAGAGACCCAGTACTTC.